What follows describes a single T cell receptor beta chain. The data originate from a study of T cell responses to AZD1222 COVID-19 vaccine. J lost 7 bases, V lost 5 bases, and 9 bases had no gene match. This CDR3 region has 13 residues. Per germline, CDR1 SGHRS and CDR2 YFSETQ. The repertoire was sequenced with immunoSEQ multiplex PCR; TCRdb's copy has only in-frame clones and lacks some. The table lists tens of thousands of clones, over 75% of them singletons. This receptor was obtained from an adult in good health. This specimen consisted of peripheral blood, obtained on day 0 of AZD1222 vaccination. The gene calls are TRBV5-1 and TRBJ2-7; 7 nucleotides match TRBD1. CDR3 DNA sequence: TGCGCCAGCAGAAGGGCAGGGGGATTAGAGCAGTACTTC. Translation: CASRRAGGLEQYF.